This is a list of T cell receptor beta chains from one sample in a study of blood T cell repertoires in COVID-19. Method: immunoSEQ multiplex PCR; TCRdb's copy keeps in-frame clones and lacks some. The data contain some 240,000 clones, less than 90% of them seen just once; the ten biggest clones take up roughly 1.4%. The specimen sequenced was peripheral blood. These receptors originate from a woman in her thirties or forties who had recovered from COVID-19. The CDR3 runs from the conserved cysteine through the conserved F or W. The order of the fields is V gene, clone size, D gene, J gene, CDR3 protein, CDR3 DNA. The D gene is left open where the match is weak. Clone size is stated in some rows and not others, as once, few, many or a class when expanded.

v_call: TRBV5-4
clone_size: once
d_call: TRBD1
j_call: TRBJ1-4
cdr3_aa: CASSSGTVNEKLFF
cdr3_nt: TGTGCCAGCAGCTCCGGGACAGTTAATGAAAAACTGTTTTTT

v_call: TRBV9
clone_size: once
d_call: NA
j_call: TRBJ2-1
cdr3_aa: CASSVGFTGNYNEQFF
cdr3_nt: TGTGCCAGCAGCGTAGGGTTCACCGGTAACTACAATGAGCAGTTCTTC

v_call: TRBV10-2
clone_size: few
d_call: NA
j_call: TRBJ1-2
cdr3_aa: CASSESRTVYGYTF
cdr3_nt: TGCGCCAGCAGTGAGTCGCGGACAGTATATGGCTACACCTTC

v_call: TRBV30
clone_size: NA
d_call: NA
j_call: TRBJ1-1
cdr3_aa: CAWSEPVNTEAFF
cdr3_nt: TGTGCCTGGAGTGAGCCCGTGAACACTGAAGCTTTCTTT

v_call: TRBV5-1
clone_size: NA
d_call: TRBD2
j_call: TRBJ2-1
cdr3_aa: CASSLWTSGGYNEQFF
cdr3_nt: TGCGCCAGCAGCCTATGGACTAGCGGGGGCTACAATGAGCAGTTCTTC

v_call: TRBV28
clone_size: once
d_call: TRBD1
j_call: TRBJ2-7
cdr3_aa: CASSPGQGYEQYF
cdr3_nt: TGTGCCAGCAGCCCAGGACAGGGCTACGAGCAGTACTTC

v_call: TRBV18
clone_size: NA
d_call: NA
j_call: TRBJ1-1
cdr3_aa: CASSPLSASNTEAFF
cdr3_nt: TGTGCCAGCTCCCCATTGAGTGCTTCGAACACTGAAGCTTTCTTT

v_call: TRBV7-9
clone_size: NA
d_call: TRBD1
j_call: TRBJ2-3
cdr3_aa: CASRFDRGATDTQYF
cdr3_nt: TGTGCCAGCAGATTTGACAGGGGGGCCACAGATACGCAGTATTTT

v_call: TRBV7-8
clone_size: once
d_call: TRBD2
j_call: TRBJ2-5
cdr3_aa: CASSTRLAGGPLGETQYF
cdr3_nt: TGTGCCAGCAGCACAAGACTAGCGGGGGGCCCATTGGGGGAGACCCAGTACTTC

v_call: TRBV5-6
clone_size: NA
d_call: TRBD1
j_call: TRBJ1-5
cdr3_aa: CASSLYRDRGFQPQHF
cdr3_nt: TGTGCCAGCAGCTTGTATAGGGACAGGGGTTTTCAGCCCCAGCATTTT

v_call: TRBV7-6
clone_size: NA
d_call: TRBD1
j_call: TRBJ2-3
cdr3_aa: CASSPLRGRGSTDTQYF
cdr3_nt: TGTGCCAGCAGCCCCTTAAGGGGGCGAGGAAGCACAGATACGCAGTATTTT

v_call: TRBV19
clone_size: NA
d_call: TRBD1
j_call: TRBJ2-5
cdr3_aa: CASTPRDRETQYF
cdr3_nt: TGTGCCAGTACTCCCCGGGACAGAGAGACCCAGTACTTC

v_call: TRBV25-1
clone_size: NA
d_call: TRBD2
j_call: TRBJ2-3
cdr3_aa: CASSRGLAGSTDTQYF
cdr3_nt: TGTGCCAGCAGTAGAGGACTAGCGGGTTCCACAGATACGCAGTATTTT

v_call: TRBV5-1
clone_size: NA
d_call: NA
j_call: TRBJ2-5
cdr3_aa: CASSIGGAGETQYF
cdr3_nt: TGCGCCAGCAGCATTGGTGGGGCCGGGGAGACCCAGTACTTC

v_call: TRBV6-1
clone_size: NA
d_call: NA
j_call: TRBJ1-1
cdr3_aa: CASSEAGGLNTEAFF
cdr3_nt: TGTGCCAGCAGTGAAGCGGGGGGTCTAAACACTGAAGCTTTCTTT

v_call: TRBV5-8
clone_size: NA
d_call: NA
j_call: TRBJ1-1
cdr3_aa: CASSFQGPNTEAFF
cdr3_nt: TGTGCCAGCAGCTTCCAGGGGCCGAACACTGAAGCTTTCTTT

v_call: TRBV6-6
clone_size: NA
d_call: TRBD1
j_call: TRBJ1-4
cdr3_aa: CASRGTGDEKLFF
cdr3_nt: TGTGCCAGCAGAGGGACAGGGGACGAAAAACTGTTTTTT